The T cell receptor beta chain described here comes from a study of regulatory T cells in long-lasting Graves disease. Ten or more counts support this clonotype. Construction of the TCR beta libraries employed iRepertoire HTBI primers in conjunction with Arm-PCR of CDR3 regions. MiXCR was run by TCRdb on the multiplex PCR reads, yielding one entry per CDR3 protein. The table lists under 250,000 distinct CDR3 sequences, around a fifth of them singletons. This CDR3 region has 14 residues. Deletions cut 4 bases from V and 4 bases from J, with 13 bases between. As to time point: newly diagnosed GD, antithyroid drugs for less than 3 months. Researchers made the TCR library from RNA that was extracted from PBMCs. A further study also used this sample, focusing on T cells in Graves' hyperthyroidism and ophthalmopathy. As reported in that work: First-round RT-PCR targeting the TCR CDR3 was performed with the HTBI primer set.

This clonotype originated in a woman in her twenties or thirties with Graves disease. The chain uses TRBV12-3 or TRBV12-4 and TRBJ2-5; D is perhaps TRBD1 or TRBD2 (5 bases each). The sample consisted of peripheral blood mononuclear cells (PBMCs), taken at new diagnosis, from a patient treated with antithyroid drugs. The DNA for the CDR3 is TGTGCCAGCAGTTCCGGGGACCGTCGAGAGACCCAGTACTTC. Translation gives CASSSGDRRETQYF.